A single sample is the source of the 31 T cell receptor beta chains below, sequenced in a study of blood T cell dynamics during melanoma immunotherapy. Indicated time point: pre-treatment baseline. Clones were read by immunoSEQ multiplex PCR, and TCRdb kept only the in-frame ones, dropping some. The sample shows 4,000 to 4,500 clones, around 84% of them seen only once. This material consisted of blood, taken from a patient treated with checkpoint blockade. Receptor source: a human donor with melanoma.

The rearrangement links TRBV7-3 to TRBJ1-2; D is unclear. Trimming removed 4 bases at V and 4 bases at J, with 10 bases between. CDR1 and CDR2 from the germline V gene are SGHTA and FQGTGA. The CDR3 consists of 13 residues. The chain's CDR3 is CASSSTVGYGYTF. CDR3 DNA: TGTGCCAGCAGCTCAACAGTAGGCTATGGCTACACCTTC.

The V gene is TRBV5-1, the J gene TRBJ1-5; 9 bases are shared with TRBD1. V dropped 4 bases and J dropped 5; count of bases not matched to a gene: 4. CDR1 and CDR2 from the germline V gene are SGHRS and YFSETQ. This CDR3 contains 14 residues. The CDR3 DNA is TGCGCCAGCAGCCTAACAGGGGGCGATCAGCCCCAGCATTTT. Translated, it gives CASSLTGGDQPQHF. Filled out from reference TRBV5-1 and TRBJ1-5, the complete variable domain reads KAGVTQTPRYLIKTRGQQVTLSCSPISGHRSVSWYQQTPGQGLQFLFEYFSETQRNKGNFPGRFSGRQFSNSRSEMNVSTLELGDSALYLCASSLTGGDQPQHFGDGTRLSIL.

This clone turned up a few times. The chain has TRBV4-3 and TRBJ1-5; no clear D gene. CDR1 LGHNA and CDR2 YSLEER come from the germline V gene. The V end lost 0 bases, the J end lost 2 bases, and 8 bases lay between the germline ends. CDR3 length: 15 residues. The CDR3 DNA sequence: TGCGCCAGCAGCCAAGATAACGGGGGCAATCAGCCCCAGCATTTT. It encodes CASSQDNGGNQPQHF.

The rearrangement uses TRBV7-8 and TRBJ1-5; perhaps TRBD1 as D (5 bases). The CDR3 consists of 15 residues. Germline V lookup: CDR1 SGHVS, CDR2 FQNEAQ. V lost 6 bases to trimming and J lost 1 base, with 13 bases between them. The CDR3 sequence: CASSPSRGSNQPQHF. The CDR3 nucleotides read TGTGCCAGCAGTCCCTCGCGGGGGAGCAATCAGCCCCAGCATTTT. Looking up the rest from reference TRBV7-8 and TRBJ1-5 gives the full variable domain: GAGVSQSPRYKVAKRGQDVALRCDPISGHVSLFWYQQALGQGPEFLTYFQNEAQLDKSGLPSDRFFAERPEGSVSTLKIQRTQQEDSAVYLCASSPSRGSNQPQHFGDGTRLSIL.

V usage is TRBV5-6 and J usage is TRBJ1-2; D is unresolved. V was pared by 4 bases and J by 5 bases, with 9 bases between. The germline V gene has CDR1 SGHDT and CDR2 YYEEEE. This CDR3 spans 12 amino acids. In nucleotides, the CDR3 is TGTGCCAGCAGCCCGCTGGGGTATGGCTACACCTTC. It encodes CASSPLGYGYTF. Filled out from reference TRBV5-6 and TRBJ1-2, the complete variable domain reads DAGVTQSPTHLIKTRGQQVTLRCSPKSGHDTVSWYQQALGQGPQFIFQYYEEEERQRGNFPDRFSGHQFPNYSSELNVNALLLGDSALYLCASSPLGYGYTFGSGTRLTVV.

This CDR3 is CASSFSYRESAGNTIYF. The DNA for the CDR3 is TGTGCCAGCAGCTTTAGCTACAGGGAATCGGCTGGAAACACCATATATTTT. The genes are TRBV11-2 and TRBJ1-3; the D gene is possibly TRBD1 (6 bases). The CDR3 extends over 17 amino acids. Germline V lookup: CDR1 SGHAT, CDR2 FQNNGV. Trimming took off 3 bases at V and 2 bases at J, with 17 bases between the two ends.

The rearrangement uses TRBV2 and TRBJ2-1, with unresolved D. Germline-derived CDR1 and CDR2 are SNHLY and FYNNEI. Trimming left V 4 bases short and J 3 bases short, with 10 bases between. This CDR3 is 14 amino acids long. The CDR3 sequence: CASSVVGIYNEQFF. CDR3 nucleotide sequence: TGTGCCAGCAGTGTTGTGGGAATCTACAATGAGCAGTTCTTC.

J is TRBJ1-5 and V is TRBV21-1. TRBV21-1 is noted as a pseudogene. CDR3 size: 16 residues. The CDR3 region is CASSNGTPNSNQPQHF. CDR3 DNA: TGTGCCAGCAGCAATGGGACCCCTAATAGCAATCAGCCCCAGCATTTT.

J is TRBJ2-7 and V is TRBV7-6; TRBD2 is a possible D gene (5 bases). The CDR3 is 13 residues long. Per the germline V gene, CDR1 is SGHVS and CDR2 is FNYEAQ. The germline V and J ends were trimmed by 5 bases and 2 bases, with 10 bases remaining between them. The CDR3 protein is CASSADWTYEQYF. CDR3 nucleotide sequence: TGTGCCAGCAGCGCGGACTGGACCTACGAGCAGTACTTC.

The CDR3 spells CASSLRDGGNTIYF. In DNA, the CDR3 is TGTGCCAGCAGCCTCCGGGACGGTGGAAACACCATATATTTT. The chain combines TRBV7-2 with TRBJ1-3; D possibly corresponds to TRBD1 (5 bases). This CDR3 has 14 residues. V lost 5 bases and J lost 3, with 11 bases in between. CDR1 is SGHTA, CDR2 FQGNSA, per germline.

The CDR3 bases are TGTGCCAGTAGTATAGGGACCGACAGGCAGGGAGGCTACACCTTC. Amino acid sequence: CASSIGTDRQGGYTF. The chain employs TRBV19 and TRBJ1-2, with D possibly TRBD1 on 6 matching bases. Per the germline V gene, CDR1 is LNHDA and CDR2 is SQIVND (reference sequence). CDR3 length equals 15 residues. V gave up 1 base and J gave up 8 bases, with 17 bases separating them.

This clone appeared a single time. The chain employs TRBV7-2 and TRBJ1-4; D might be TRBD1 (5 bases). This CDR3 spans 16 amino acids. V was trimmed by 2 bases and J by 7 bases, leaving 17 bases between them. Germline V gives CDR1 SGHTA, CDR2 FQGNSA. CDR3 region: CASSLSLAGPGEKLFF. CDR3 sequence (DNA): TGTGCCAGCAGCTTATCGTTGGCAGGGCCAGGTGAAAAACTGTTTTTT.

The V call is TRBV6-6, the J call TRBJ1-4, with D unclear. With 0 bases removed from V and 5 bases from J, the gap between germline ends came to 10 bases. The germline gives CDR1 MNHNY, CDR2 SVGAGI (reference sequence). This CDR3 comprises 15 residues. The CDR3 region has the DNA TGTGCCAGCAGTTACTCAGGGATAGGAAATGAAAAACTGTTTTTT. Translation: CASSYSGIGNEKLFF.

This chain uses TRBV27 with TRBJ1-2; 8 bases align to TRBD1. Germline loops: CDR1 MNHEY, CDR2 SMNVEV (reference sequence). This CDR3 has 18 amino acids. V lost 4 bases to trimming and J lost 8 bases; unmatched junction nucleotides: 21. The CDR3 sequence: CASSSPVPDSQGAWGYTF. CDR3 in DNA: TGTGCCAGCAGTTCACCTGTCCCCGACAGCCAGGGGGCGTGGGGCTACACCTTC.

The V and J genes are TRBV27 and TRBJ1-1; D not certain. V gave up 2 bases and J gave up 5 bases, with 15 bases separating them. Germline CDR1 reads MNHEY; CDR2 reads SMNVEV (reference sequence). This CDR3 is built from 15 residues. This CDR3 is CASSLPGFEGTEAFF. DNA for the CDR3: TGTGCCAGCAGTTTACCAGGCTTCGAAGGGACTGAAGCTTTCTTT.

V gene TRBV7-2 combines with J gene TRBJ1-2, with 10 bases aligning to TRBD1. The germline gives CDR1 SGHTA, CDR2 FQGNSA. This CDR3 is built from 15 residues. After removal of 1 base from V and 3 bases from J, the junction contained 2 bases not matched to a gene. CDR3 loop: CASSLVTGGDYGYTF. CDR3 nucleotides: TGTGCCAGCAGCTTAGTGACAGGGGGCGACTATGGCTACACCTTC.

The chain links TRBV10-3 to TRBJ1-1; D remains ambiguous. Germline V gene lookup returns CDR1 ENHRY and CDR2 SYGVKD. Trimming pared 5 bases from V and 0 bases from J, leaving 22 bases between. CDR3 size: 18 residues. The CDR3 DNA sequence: TGTGCCATCAGTCTTTGGGCCACATGGAGGGAGATGAACACTGAAGCTTTCTTT. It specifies CAISLWATWREMNTEAFF.

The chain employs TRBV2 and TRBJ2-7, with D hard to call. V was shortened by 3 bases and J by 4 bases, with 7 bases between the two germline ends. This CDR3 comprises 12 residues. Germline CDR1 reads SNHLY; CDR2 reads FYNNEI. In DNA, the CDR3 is TGTGCCAGCAGTGATAGGGAATACGAGCAGTACTTC. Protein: CASSDREYEQYF.

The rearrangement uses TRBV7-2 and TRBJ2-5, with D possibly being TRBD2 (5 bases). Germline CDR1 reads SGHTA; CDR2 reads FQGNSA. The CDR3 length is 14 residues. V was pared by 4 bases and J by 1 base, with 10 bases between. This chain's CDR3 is CASSSRLSQETQYF. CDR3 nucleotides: TGTGCCAGCAGCTCAAGACTATCCCAAGAGACCCAGTACTTC. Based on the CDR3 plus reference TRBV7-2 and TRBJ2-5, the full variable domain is GAGVSQSPSNKVTEKGKDVELRCDPISGHTALYWYRQSLGQGLEFLIYFQGNSAPDKSGLPSDRFSAERTGGSVSTLTIQRTQQEDSAVYLCASSSRLSQETQYFGPGTRLLVL.

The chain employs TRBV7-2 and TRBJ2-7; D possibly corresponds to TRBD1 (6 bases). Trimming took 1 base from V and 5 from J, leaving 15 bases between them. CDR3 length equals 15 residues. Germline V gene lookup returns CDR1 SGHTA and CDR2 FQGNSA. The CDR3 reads CASSLEQGSWNEQYF. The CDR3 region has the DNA TGTGCCAGCAGCTTAGAACAGGGAAGTTGGAACGAGCAGTACTTC.

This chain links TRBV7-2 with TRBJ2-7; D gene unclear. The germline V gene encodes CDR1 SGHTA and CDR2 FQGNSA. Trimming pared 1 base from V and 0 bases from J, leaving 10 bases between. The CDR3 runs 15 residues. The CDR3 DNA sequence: TGTGCCAGCAGCTTAGTCAGCCGCAGCTCCTACGAGCAGTACTTC. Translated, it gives CASSLVSRSSYEQYF.

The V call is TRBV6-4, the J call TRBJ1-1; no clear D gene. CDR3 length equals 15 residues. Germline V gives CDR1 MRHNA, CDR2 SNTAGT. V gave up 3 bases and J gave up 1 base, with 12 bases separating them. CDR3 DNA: TGTGCCAGCAGTGAAAGGTGGGGATGGAACACTGAAGCTTTCTTT. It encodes CASSERWGWNTEAFF.

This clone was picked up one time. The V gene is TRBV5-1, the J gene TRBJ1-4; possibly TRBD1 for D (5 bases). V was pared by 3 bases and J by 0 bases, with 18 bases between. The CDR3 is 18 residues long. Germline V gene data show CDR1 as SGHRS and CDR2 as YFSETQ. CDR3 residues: CASSSISPGQPTNEKLFF. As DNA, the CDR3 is TGCGCCAGCAGCTCAATAAGCCCAGGGCAGCCAACTAATGAAAAACTGTTTTTT.

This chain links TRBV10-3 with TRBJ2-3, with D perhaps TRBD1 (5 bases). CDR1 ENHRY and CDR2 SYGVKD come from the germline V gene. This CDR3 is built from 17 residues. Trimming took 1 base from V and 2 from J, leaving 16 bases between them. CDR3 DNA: TGTGCCATCAGTGAGTTTCAGGGTGGGTTCAACACAGATACGCAGTATTTT. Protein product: CAISEFQGGFNTDTQYF.

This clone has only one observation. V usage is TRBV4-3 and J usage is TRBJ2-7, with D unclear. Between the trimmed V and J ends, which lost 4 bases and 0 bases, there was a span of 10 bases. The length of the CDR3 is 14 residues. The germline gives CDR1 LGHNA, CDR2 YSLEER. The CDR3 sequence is CASSPRLLSYEQYF. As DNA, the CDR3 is TGCGCCAGCAGCCCAAGGTTACTCTCCTACGAGCAGTACTTC.

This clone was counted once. The CDR3 region is CASSPRAGGVGNTIYF. CDR3 in DNA: TGTGCCAGCAGCCCCCGCGCGGGAGGTGTTGGAAACACCATATATTTT. The chain is built from TRBV7-6 and TRBJ1-3; D not certain. This CDR3 spans 16 amino acids. V lost 5 bases, J lost 3 bases, and 17 bases lay in between. Germline V gene sequence: CDR1 SGHVS, CDR2 FNYEAQ.

Here the CDR3 DNA reads TGCGCCAGCAGCTTCTCGCCGACTAGCGGGGTAGGCGAGCAGTACTTC. Its translation is CASSFSPTSGVGEQYF. The chain couples TRBV5-1 to TRBJ2-7, with 11 bases identical to TRBD2. Germline V gene lookup returns CDR1 SGHRS and CDR2 YFSETQ. The CDR3 length is 16 residues. The junction had 10 bases not matched to a gene; V was cut back by 2 bases and J by 6 bases.

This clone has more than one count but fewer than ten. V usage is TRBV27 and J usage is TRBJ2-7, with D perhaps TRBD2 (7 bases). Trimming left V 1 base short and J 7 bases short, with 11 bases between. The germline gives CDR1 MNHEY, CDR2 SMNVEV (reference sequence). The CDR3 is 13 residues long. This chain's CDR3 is CASSLFGGREQYF. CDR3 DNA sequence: TGTGCCAGCAGTTTATTCGGGGGGCGGGAGCAGTACTTC.

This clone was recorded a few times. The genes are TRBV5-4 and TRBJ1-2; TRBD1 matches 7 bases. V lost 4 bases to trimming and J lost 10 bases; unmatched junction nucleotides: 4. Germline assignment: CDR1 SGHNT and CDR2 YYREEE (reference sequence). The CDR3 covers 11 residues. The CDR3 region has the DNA TGTGCCAGCAGCGCGACAGGGTACTACACCTTC. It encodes CASSATGYYTF.

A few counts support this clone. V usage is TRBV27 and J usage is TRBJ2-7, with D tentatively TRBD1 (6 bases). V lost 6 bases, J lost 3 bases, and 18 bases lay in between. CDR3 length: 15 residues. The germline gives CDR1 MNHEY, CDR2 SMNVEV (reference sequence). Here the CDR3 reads CASSQRTGLGYEQYF. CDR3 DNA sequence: TGTGCCAGCAGCCAACGTACAGGGCTTGGCTACGAGCAGTACTTC.

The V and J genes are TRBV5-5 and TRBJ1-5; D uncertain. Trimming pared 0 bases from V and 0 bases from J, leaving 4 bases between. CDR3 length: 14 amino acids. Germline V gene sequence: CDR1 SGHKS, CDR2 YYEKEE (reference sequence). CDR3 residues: CASSLGYSNQPQHF. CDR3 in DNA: TGTGCCAGCAGCTTGGGATATAGCAATCAGCCCCAGCATTTT.